This entry is about one T cell receptor (beta chain). Its antigen remains unknown. Treatment indicated: roughly 11-day PBMC culture with coronavirus spike peptide pools or control peptides (ViraFEST assay). Before the COVID-19 pandemic (2011-2018), CD4+ T cells were obtained from the unexposed donor. CD4+ T cells that had been cultured provided DNA sequenced with the Oncomine TCR Beta short-read assay. One entry per CDR3 protein results from TCRdb running MiXCR on the PCR reads. The sample has about 5,100 distinct CDR3 sequences; around 62% are singletons. This entry belongs to a study of vaccination and CD4 T cells after COVID-19. This CDR3 contains 11 residues. V was clipped by 2 bases and J by 11 bases; unmatched bases: 2. Germline CDR1 and CDR2: DFQATT and SNEGSKA (reference sequence).

This receptor was identified in a human donor in good health. The V gene is TRBV20-1, the J gene TRBJ1-4, with TRBD1 identical over 7 bases. Source material: CD4+ T cells from blood, cultured in vitro. CDR3 DNA sequence: TGCAGTGCTAGACTACAGGGGAAACTGTTTTTT. It yields the protein CSARLQGKLFF.